The 30 T cell receptor beta chains below were found in one sample sequenced in a study of identical twins. TCRdb re-called the 5' RACE reads through MiXCR, storing one row per CDR3 protein. The data show 350,000 or so distinct CDR3 sequences, with approximately 13% seen just once and approximately 7.9% held by the top ten. In addition, the sample was reused for a study of yellow fever vaccine responses in identical twins.

Sequenced: CD8+ T cells sorted from blood. These receptors originate from a woman under 30 in good health.

This clonotype has a handful of counts. The V and J genes are TRBV28 and TRBJ2-1; 8 bases align to TRBD2. Germline-derived CDR1 and CDR2 are MDHEN and SYDVKM. Trimming took 2 bases from V and 9 from J; bases not matched to a gene: 3. CDR3 size: 13 residues. Here the CDR3 DNA reads TGTGCCAGCAGTTTAAGCGGGGGTGGTGAGCAGTTCTTC. Translated, it gives CASSLSGGGEQFF.

The table lists this clonotype with a few counts. V is TRBV6-1 and J is TRBJ1-2; D is undetermined. The length of the CDR3 is 15 residues. Looked up from germline, CDR1 is MNHNS and CDR2 is SASEGT. The V end was cut by 3 bases, the J end by 5 bases, with 16 bases between. CDR3 DNA sequence: TGTGCCAGCAGTGATGGGTGGGGATCTGGATATGGCTACACCTTC. Protein: CASSDGWGSGYGYTF.

The chain recombines TRBV12-3 or TRBV12-4 with TRBJ2-1; D unclear. This CDR3 has 14 amino acids. V was trimmed by 5 bases and J by 5 bases, leaving 13 bases between them. The DNA of the CDR3 is TGTGCCAGCAGTCAGCCAGCCCACCACAATGAGCAGTTCTTC. Encoded protein: CASSQPAHHNEQFF.

This clonotype was detected only once. V usage is TRBV11-2 and J usage is TRBJ2-7, with TRBD1 identical over 7 bases. The trim removed 3 bases at V and 2 bases at J, leaving 1 base unmatched. CDR1 SGHAT and CDR2 FQNNGV come from the germline V gene. The CDR3 spans 13 residues. The CDR3 loop reads CASSLGQPYEQYV. The DNA for the CDR3 is TGTGCCAGCAGCTTGGGACAGCCCTACGAGCAGTACGTC.

This clonotype was found a few times. The V and J genes are TRBV20-1 and TRBJ2-1; D ambiguous. Trimming shortened V by 5 bases and J by 3 bases, and 8 bases separated the two germline ends. The CDR3 sequence is 12 residues long. Germline assignment: CDR1 DFQATT and CDR2 SNEGSKA (reference sequence). DNA for the CDR3: TGCAGTGCTGGACCCTACTACAATGAGCAGTTCTTC. Its protein product is CSAGPYYNEQFF.

This clonotype was counted between two and nine times. The chain links TRBV29-1 to TRBJ1-1; 9 bases line up with TRBD1. CDR1 is SQVTM and CDR2 is ANQGSEA in the germline V gene. V was clipped by 0 bases and J by 0 bases; unmatched bases: 8. This CDR3 comprises 17 residues. The DNA for the CDR3 is TGCAGCGTTGAAGATGCCGGGACAGGGCTTATGAACACTGAAGCTTTCTTT. Protein product: CSVEDAGTGLMNTEAFF.

This rearrangement joins TRBV11-2 to TRBJ2-1; 7 bases are shared with TRBD1. Trimming at V came to 5 bases and at J to 8 bases, leaving 3 bases not matched to a gene. Per the germline V gene, CDR1 is SGHAT and CDR2 is FQNNGV. The CDR3 is 12 residues long. The CDR3 spells CASSPTGYEQFF. CDR3 in DNA: TGTGCCAGCAGCCCGACAGGGTATGAGCAGTTCTTC.

This clonotype was observed a handful of times. The chain is built from TRBV4-1 and TRBJ2-7; 8 bases are a match to TRBD2. The trim removed 3 bases at V and 6 bases at J, leaving 10 bases unmatched. CDR3 length equals 15 residues. The germline V gene has CDR1 MGHRA and CDR2 YSYEKL. The CDR3 reads CASSQLLAEAIEQYF. The CDR3 bases are TGCGCCAGCAGCCAGCTACTAGCGGAAGCAATCGAGCAGTACTTC.

V usage is TRBV20-1 and J usage is TRBJ2-1; D possibly matches TRBD1 or TRBD2 (5 bases each). The CDR3 has 14 residues. V was shortened by 6 bases and J by 5 bases, with 17 bases between the two germline ends. From germline, CDR1 is DFQATT and CDR2 SNEGSKA (reference sequence). The CDR3, as DNA: TGCAGTGCGAAAGACAGAACGCGGGACAATGAGCAGTTCTTC. It encodes CSAKDRTRDNEQFF.

The chain links TRBV7-8 to TRBJ2-1; 12 bases line up with TRBD2. The length of the CDR3 is 17 residues. Germline V lookup: CDR1 SGHVS, CDR2 FQNEAQ. V lost 4 bases and J lost 8; bases outside the gene matches: 12. CDR3 in DNA: TGTGCCAGCAGCTCCACGGCACTAGCGGGAGGATCCGATGAGCAGTTCTTC. Translated: CASSSTALAGGSDEQFF.

This clonotype was counted between two and nine times. The chain couples TRBV4-1 to TRBJ2-6; TRBD1 aligns across 9 bases. The CDR3 length is 18 residues. Germline V gene data show CDR1 as MGHRA and CDR2 as YSYEKL. After removal of 7 bases from V and 1 base from J, the junction contained 11 bases not matched to a gene. The CDR3 nucleotides are TGCGCCAGCACTGGACAGGGGCCTTTCATTTCTGGGGCCAACGTCCTGACTTTC. It yields the protein CASTGQGPFISGANVLTF.

In this sample, this clonotype turned up many times. This chain links TRBV5-1 with TRBJ2-3, with 9 positions matching TRBD2. The germline CDR1 and CDR2 sequences are SGHRS and YFSETQ. The length of the CDR3 is 15 residues. J was trimmed by 6 bases and V by 2 bases; bases with no gene match: 7. The CDR3 DNA follows: TGCGCCAGCAGCTTTTTGTATAGCGGGAGTGATACGCAGTATTTT. Its translation: CASSFLYSGSDTQYF.

This clonotype has ten or more counts. The DNA for the CDR3 is TGTGCCAGCAGCTTTAAGGTTAGCGGGACGAATCTTCCCTACGAGCAGTACTTC. It codes for CASSFKVSGTNLPYEQYF. The chain employs TRBV11-1 and TRBJ2-7, with TRBD2 identical over 8 bases. CDR1 is SGHAT and CDR2 is FQDESV in the germline V gene (reference sequence). Trimming at V came to 3 bases and at J to 2 bases, leaving 15 bases not matched to a gene. CDR3 length: 18 residues.

The CDR3: CASAKSSGTSTDEQFF. In DNA form, the CDR3 reads TGTGCCAGCGCCAAGAGCTCCGGGACTAGCACCGATGAGCAGTTCTTC. The chain is built from TRBV2 and TRBJ2-1; TRBD2 aligns across 9 bases. The CDR3 extends over 16 amino acids. The germline V gene encodes CDR1 SNHLY and CDR2 FYNNEI. The trim removed 8 bases at V and 8 bases at J, leaving 16 bases unmatched.

V and J are TRBV29-1 and TRBJ2-1, with 10 bases lining up with TRBD2. Germline V lookup: CDR1 SQVTM, CDR2 ANQGSEA. This CDR3 has 14 residues. Trimming took 4 bases from V and 5 from J; bases not matched to a gene: 5. The CDR3 DNA sequence: TGCAGCGTTGGGGGGACTAGCGTCCACAATGAGCAGTTCTTC. Translation gives CSVGGTSVHNEQFF.

The chain recombines TRBV7-6 with TRBJ2-3; the D gene is possibly TRBD2 (6 bases). V gave up 0 bases and J gave up 2 bases, with 15 bases separating them. The CDR3 runs 17 residues. In germline, CDR1 is SGHVS, CDR2 FNYEAQ. In DNA, the CDR3 is TGTGCCAGCAGCTTAGCTTGGCGGGGAACACACACAGATACGCAGTATTTT. This codes for CASSLAWRGTHTDTQYF.

The rearrangement uses TRBV29-1 and TRBJ2-7; TRBD1 agrees at 7 bases. The germline V gene encodes CDR1 SQVTM and CDR2 ANQGSEA. The V segment lost 4 bases and the J segment 3 bases; nucleotides outside the gene matches: 6. This CDR3 has 13 amino acids. In nucleotides, the CDR3 is TGCAGCGTTGTAGGGGGCGAGGACTACGAGCAGTACTTC. It encodes CSVVGGEDYEQYF.

This clonotype was detected a few times. The genes are TRBV5-6 and TRBJ1-5, with D possibly matching TRBD1 (5 bases). The ends were cut back, 4 bases at V and 1 base at J, with 9 bases in the middle. Germline CDR1 and CDR2: SGHDT and YYEEEE. This CDR3 contains 14 residues. As DNA, the CDR3 is TGTGCCAGCAGCGGAGGGGTGAGCAATCAGCCCCAGCATTTT. Translated, it gives CASSGGVSNQPQHF.

The V call is TRBV5-1, the J call TRBJ2-1, with D possibly TRBD2 on 6 matching bases. The CDR3 has 15 amino acids. Germline-derived CDR1 and CDR2 are SGHRS and YFSETQ. The V and J ends lost 0 bases and 5 bases respectively, with 12 bases between them. CDR3 sequence: CASSLELALHNEQFF. The CDR3 nucleotides read TGCGCCAGCAGCTTGGAACTAGCACTTCACAATGAGCAGTTCTTC.

This sequence joins TRBV7-9 and TRBJ2-5; D tentatively fits TRBD1 or TRBD2 (5 bases each). This CDR3 comprises 15 residues. Trimming stripped 4 bases from V and 5 bases from J, with 17 bases between. The germline gives CDR1 SEHNR, CDR2 FQNEAQ (reference sequence). The CDR3 DNA reads TGTGCCAGCAGCTCGAATCCGGGGACCCGGGAGACCCAGTACTTC. Translating gives CASSSNPGTRETQYF.

In DNA, the CDR3 is TGTGCCAGCAGCCTTGGGCGGGGAAGGGACACTGAAGCTTTCTTT. This gives the protein CASSLGRGRDTEAFF. The chain uses TRBV11-3 and TRBJ1-1; D is uncertain. The V gene's germline CDR1 is SGHNT and CDR2 YENEEA. The V and J ends lost 5 bases and 3 bases respectively, with 16 bases between them. There are 15 residues in the CDR3.

In this sample, this clonotype turned up once. J is TRBJ1-1 and V is TRBV25-1, with 9 bases lining up with TRBD1. The CDR3 consists of 13 residues. V trimming: 7 bases; J trimming: 8 bases; junction bases outside the gene matches: 8. Per the germline V gene, CDR1 is MGHDK and CDR2 is SYGVNS. The CDR3 nucleotides read TGTGCCAGCACACAGGGGGCAGGCCACGAAGCTTTCTTT. Translated, it gives CASTQGAGHEAFF. Based on the CDR3 plus reference TRBV25-1 and TRBJ1-1, the full variable domain is EADIYQTPRYLVIGTGKKITLECSQTMGHDKMYWYQQDPGMELHLIHYSYGVNSTEKGDLSSESTVSRIRTEHFPLTLESARPSHTSQYLCASTQGAGHEAFFGQGTRLTVV.

This clonotype occurred many times. The rearrangement uses TRBV12-3 or TRBV12-4 and TRBJ2-1; D is ambiguous. Trimming shortened V by 6 bases and J by 5 bases, and 11 bases separated the two germline ends. This CDR3 region has 13 residues. This chain's CDR3 is CASSSNIDNEQFF. In nucleotides, the CDR3 is TGTGCCAGCAGCTCAAATATCGACAATGAGCAGTTCTTC.

This rearrangement joins TRBV29-1 to TRBJ2-1; either TRBD1 or TRBD2 may supply D (5 bases each). Per germline, CDR1 SQVTM and CDR2 ANQGSEA. Trimming removed 3 bases at V and 4 bases at J, with 16 bases between. The CDR3 has 15 amino acids. CDR3 region: CSVEGRDVLYNEQFF. As DNA, the CDR3 is TGCAGCGTTGAGGGCCGGGACGTATTATACAATGAGCAGTTCTTC.

There are a few counts of this clonotype. CDR3 sequence: CASSHRYRVNEQFF. The CDR3 nucleotides are TGTGCCAGCAGTCACCGGTACAGGGTCAATGAGCAGTTCTTC. The chain links TRBV6-2 or TRBV6-3 to TRBJ2-1; perhaps TRBD1 as D (6 bases). Trimming took 5 bases from V and 6 from J, leaving 14 bases between them. This CDR3 spans 14 amino acids. Germline CDR1 and CDR2: MNHEY and SVGEGT.

This clonotype came up many times. The CDR3 coding sequence is TGTGCCAGCAGCCCCGGACTGGGCTACGAGCAGTACTTC. Protein sequence: CASSPGLGYEQYF. The V and J genes are TRBV3-1 and TRBJ2-7, with TRBD2 as a possible D gene (5 bases). CDR3 length: 13 residues. Trimming removed 4 bases at V and 3 bases at J, with 10 bases between. Germline lookup yields CDR1 LGHDT and CDR2 YNNKEL (reference sequence).

This clonotype was detected a few times. The V gene is TRBV7-8, the J gene TRBJ2-2; D gene ambiguous. Germline-derived CDR1 and CDR2 are SGHVS and FQNEAQ. Trimming shortened V by 2 bases and J by 7 bases, and 11 bases separated the two germline ends. This CDR3 has 14 residues. The CDR3 nucleotides read TGTGCCAGCAGCTTACCTGACTCCCGCGGGGAGCTGTTTTTT. Translated: CASSLPDSRGELFF.

The chain has TRBV29-1 and TRBJ1-2; D remains unclear. The V gene's germline CDR1 is SQVTM and CDR2 ANQGSEA. Deletions cut 0 bases from V and 7 bases from J, with 6 bases between. The CDR3 runs 11 residues. CDR3: CSVEEVIGYTF. As DNA, the CDR3 is TGCAGCGTTGAAGAGGTGATTGGCTACACCTTC.

The CDR3 reads CASSLHPGNTIYF. The CDR3, as DNA: TGTGCCAGCAGCCTGCACCCTGGAAACACCATATATTTT. The J gene is TRBJ1-3, the V gene TRBV12-3 or TRBV12-4; D is unresolved. The CDR3 runs 13 residues. V was trimmed by 6 bases and J by 2 bases, leaving 8 bases between them.

The genes are TRBV7-9 and TRBJ2-1, with a tentative D call TRBD2 (5 bases). The CDR3 sequence is 14 residues long. Between the trimmed V and J ends, which lost 5 bases and 0 bases, there was a span of 8 bases. CDR1 is SEHNR, CDR2 FQNEAQ, per germline (reference sequence). CDR3 coding DNA: TGTGCCAGCAGCCGACTAAGCTCCTACAATGAGCAGTTCTTC. This codes for CASSRLSSYNEQFF.